The rows below give T cell receptor beta chains drawn from one sample of a study of blood T cell repertoires in COVID-19. This table comes from immunoSEQ multiplex PCR, and its TCRdb copy is limited to in-frame clones, with some not included. The sample holds 150,000 to 160,000 clones, around 83% seen once. The sample was peripheral blood. Receptor source: a woman aged 60 to 75 with acute or convalescent COVID-19. Both conserved end residues are part of each CDR3. The listing skips clone size in some rows; elsewhere it reads once, few, many or a size class.

size	V	J	CDR3
-	TRBV7-2	TRBJ1-2	CASSLVSENYGYTF
-	TRBV11-2	TRBJ1-4	CASSLSWTTTNEKLFF
-	TRBV5-1	TRBJ1-6	CASSSAGYNSPLHF
once	TRBV7-2	TRBJ2-1	CASSFSGGAYNEQFF
-	TRBV11-2	TRBJ1-2	CATQGANYGYTF
once	TRBV19	TRBJ2-2	CASSVTANTGELFF
-	TRBV11-2	TRBJ1-6	CASSETIGAYNSPLHF
-	TRBV7-2	TRBJ1-5	CASSLRTGVDQPQHF
-	TRBV6-5	TRBJ2-1	CASSKQGWHNEQFF
-	TRBV19	TRBJ1-6	CASSRGRGGNSPLHF
-	TRBV9	TRBJ1-6	CASSLRTGSGSPLHF
many	TRBV19	TRBJ1-2	CASSITLRGGEHYGYTF
-	TRBV6-6	TRBJ2-7	CASTQGSYEQYF
-	TRBV18	TRBJ2-7	CASSLTTTSGASYEQYF
few	TRBV29-1	TRBJ1-6	CSVGQGMDSPLHF
-	TRBV18	TRBJ1-2	CASSFGQEGYGYTF
-	TRBV5-1	TRBJ2-3	CASSSALAGGADTQYF
once	TRBV24-1	TRBJ2-1	CATSDALAGLLNEQFF
-	TRBV5-1	TRBJ2-7	CASSLSGDLYEQYF
-	TRBV10-2	TRBJ2-2	CASSERHSGNTGELFF
-	TRBV5-6	TRBJ2-2	CASSLDARYAGELFF
-	TRBV4-1	TRBJ1-4	CASSRTGQGGIGEKLFF
-	TRBV7-9	TRBJ2-3	CASSLALAGFTDTQYF
-	TRBV30	TRBJ1-5	CAWSVGPNQPQHF
-	TRBV29-1	TRBJ1-2	CSVAQGQGNGGYTF